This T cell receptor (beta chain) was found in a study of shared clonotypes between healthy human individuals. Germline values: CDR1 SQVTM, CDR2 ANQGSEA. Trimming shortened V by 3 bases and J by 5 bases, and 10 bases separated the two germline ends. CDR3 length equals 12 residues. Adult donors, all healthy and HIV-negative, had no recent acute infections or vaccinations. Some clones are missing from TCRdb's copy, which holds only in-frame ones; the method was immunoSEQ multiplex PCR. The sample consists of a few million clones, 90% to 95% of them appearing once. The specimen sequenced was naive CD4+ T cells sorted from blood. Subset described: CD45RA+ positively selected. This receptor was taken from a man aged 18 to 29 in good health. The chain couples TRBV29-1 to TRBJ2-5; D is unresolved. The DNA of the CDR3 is TGCAGCGTTGACCTCCAGGCGGAGACCCAGTACTTC. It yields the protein CSVDLQAETQYF.